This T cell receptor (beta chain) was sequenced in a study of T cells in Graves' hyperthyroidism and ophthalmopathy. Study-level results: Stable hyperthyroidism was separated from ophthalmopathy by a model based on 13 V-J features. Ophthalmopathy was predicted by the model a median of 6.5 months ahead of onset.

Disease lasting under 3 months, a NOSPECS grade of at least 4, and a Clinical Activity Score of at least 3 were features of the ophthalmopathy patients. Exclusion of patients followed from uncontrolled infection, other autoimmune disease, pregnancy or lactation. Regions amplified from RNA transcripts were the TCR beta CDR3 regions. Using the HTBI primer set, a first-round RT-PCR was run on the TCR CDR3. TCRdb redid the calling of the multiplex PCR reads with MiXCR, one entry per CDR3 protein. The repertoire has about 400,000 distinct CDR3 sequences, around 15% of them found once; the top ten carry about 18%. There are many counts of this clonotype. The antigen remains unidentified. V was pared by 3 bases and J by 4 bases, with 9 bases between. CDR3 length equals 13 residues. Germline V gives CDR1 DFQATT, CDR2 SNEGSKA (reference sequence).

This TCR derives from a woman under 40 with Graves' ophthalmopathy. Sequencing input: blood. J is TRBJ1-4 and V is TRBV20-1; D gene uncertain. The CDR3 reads CSASGGFNEKLFF. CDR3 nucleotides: TGCAGTGCTAGTGGAGGGTTTAATGAAAAACTGTTTTTT.